What follows are 5 T cell receptor beta chains derived from one specimen sequenced in a study of blood T cell repertoires in COVID-19. TCRdb keeps only in-frame clones here, not all; method: immunoSEQ multiplex PCR. The table lists 120,000 or so clones, about four fifths of them singletons. Material for sequencing was peripheral blood. The receptors were gathered from a woman aged 45-65 years with acute or convalescent COVID-19.

V and J are TRBV6-5 and TRBJ1-1, with a tentative D call TRBD1 (5 bases). Germline lookup yields CDR1 MNHEY and CDR2 SVGAGI. The CDR3 length is 14 residues. V was cut by 5 bases and J by 4 bases, with 14 bases left in between. CDR3 sequence: CASSKRRGGTEAFF. DNA of the CDR3: TGTGCCAGCAGTAAACGTAGGGGTGGCACTGAAGCTTTCTTT.

The chain joins TRBV7-6 to TRBJ2-7; no definite D call. V lost 5 bases, J lost 6 bases, and 8 bases lay in between. Germline CDR1 SGHVS, CDR2 FNYEAQ. This CDR3 has 11 amino acids. In DNA form, the CDR3 reads TGTGCCAGCAGCGTTCAGGCCGAGCAGTACTTC. Translating it yields CASSVQAEQYF.

V and J are TRBV18 and TRBJ2-2, with D possibly being TRBD1 (6 bases). Trimming removed 0 bases from V and 2 bases from J, with 16 bases in between. Germline values: CDR1 KGHSH, CDR2 LQKENI. This CDR3 comprises 18 residues. The DNA of the CDR3 is TGTGCCAGCTCACCACCACCCGGGGACACGGGAAACACCGGGGAGCTGTTTTTT. Translation gives CASSPPPGDTGNTGELFF. Combining the CDR3 with reference TRBV18 and TRBJ2-2 gives the whole variable domain NAGVMQNPRHLVRRRGQEARLRCSPMKGHSHVYWYRQLPEEGLKFMVYLQKENIIDESGMPKERFSAEFPKEGPSILRIQQVVRGDSAAYFCASSPPPGDTGNTGELFFGEGSRLTVL.

V usage is TRBV6-1 and J usage is TRBJ2-7; D remains ambiguous. Germline assignment: CDR1 MNHNS and CDR2 SASEGT. This CDR3 contains 15 residues. Trimming took 2 bases from V and 3 from J, leaving 14 bases between them. The CDR3 DNA sequence: TGTGCCAGCAGTGAAACGCCTAGGCCGGGCTACGAGCAGTACTTC. It translates to CASSETPRPGYEQYF.

This clone has a handful of counts. V gene TRBV7-8 combines with J gene TRBJ1-2; 8 bases match TRBD1. The CDR3 covers 16 residues. The germline gives CDR1 SGHVS, CDR2 FQNEAQ. The trim removed 1 base at V and 3 bases at J, leaving 7 bases unmatched. The CDR3 protein is CASSLVAGQGDYGYTF. The CDR3 region has the DNA TGTGCCAGCAGCTTAGTAGCCGGACAGGGTGACTATGGCTACACCTTC.